This is a list of T cell receptor beta chains from one sample in a study of T cell responses to AZD1222 COVID-19 vaccine. Only in-frame clones appear in the TCRdb table, and some are missing; sequencing was by immunoSEQ multiplex PCR. The profile covers over 100,000 clones, with around 90% appearing a single time and 10% to 15% taken by the ten largest. The sample consisted of peripheral blood, taken on day 0 of MenACWY control vaccination. The receptors come from an adult in good health. Each CDR3 is given with its conserved first and last residue. The D gene is left open where the match is weak.

cdr3_nt,cdr3_aa,d_call,v_call,j_call,cdr3_length
TGTGCCAGCAGCCACCGGGACAGGGTTTACGAGCAGTACTTC,CASSHRDRVYEQYF,TRBD1,TRBV11-3,TRBJ2-7,14
TGTGCCAGCAGTGCGCCGACAGGGATGAACGAAAAACTGTTTTTT,CASSAPTGMNEKLFF,TRBD1,TRBV25-1,TRBJ1-4,15
TGTGCCAGCAGCTTAGTAATCCCGGGACTAGCGGGGAGCGAGCAGTTCTTC,CASSLVIPGLAGSEQFF,TRBD2,TRBV7-6,TRBJ2-1,17
TGTGCCAGCTCCGACGGCGCTGAGCAGTTCTTC,CASSDGAEQFF,NA,TRBV18,TRBJ2-1,11
TGTGCCAGCAGCTCGCACTACGAGCAGTACTTC,CASSSHYEQYF,NA,TRBV11-2,TRBJ2-7,11
TGTGCCAGCAGCTCGGGACAGGGGAGTGCACCCCTCCACTTT,CASSSGQGSAPLHF,TRBD1,TRBV7-3,TRBJ1-6,14
TGCGCCAGCAGCCAAGCCCCGGGACAGGGGGGACTATATGGCTACACCTTC,CASSQAPGQGGLYGYTF,TRBD1,TRBV4-1,TRBJ1-2,17
TGCGCCAGCAGCCCGGAGGCAGGAGGGACTGAAGCTTTCTTT,CASSPEAGGTEAFF,NA,TRBV4-1,TRBJ1-1,14
TGTGCCTGCTCCAACTCGGGTCAGTTGAACACTGAAGCTTTCTTT,CACSNSGQLNTEAFF,NA,TRBV30,TRBJ1-1,15
TGTGCCAGCAGTTCCAACCGGGACACCCAAGAGACCCAGTACTTC,CASSSNRDTQETQYF,NA,TRBV27,TRBJ2-5,15